Shown below are 9 T cell receptor beta chains from a single sample sequenced in a study of cytomegalovirus exposure and HLA in healthy donors. PCR used 60 Vbeta primers and 13 Jbeta primers. Clones were read by immunoSEQ multiplex PCR, and TCRdb kept only the in-frame ones, dropping some. The sample's table shows 150,000 or so clones. Material for sequencing was PBMCs. The receptors were gathered from a woman between 45 and 65 years old in good health and CMV-seronegative.

The J gene is TRBJ2-3, the V gene TRBV9; weak D call: TRBD2 (5 bases). Germline values: CDR1 SGDLS, CDR2 YYNGEE. The CDR3 has 14 amino acids. The V end lost 2 bases, the J end lost 3 bases, and 10 bases lay between the germline ends. The CDR3: CASSVIERTDTQYF. Written as DNA, the CDR3 is TGTGCCAGCAGCGTTATTGAGCGGACAGATACGCAGTATTTT.

This chain uses TRBV29-1 with TRBJ1-1, with D possibly being TRBD1 (5 bases). This CDR3 region has 14 residues. Per germline, CDR1 SQVTM and CDR2 ANQGSEA. V was pared by 4 bases and J by 5 bases, with 17 bases between. This chain's CDR3 is CSVGIGGVGTEAFF. The CDR3 region has the DNA TGCAGCGTTGGAATCGGAGGGGTAGGGACTGAAGCTTTCTTT.

This chain joins TRBV2 and TRBJ1-6, with 9 bases lining up with TRBD1. Trimming cost V 7 bases and J 9 bases; bases outside gene matches: 4. Germline CDR1 and CDR2: SNHLY and FYNNEI. This CDR3 comprises 13 residues. CDR3 residues: CASKDRGGSPLHF. In DNA form, the CDR3 reads TGTGCCAGCAAGGACAGGGGTGGTTCACCCCTCCACTTT.

This chain uses TRBV11-3 with TRBJ2-7; TRBD2 agrees at 9 bases. The trim removed 5 bases at V and 1 base at J, leaving 12 bases unmatched. Germline-derived CDR1 and CDR2 are SGHNT and YENEEA. The CDR3 covers 17 residues. The chain's CDR3 is CASSPSAAGGLSYEQYF. The CDR3 region has the DNA TGTGCCAGCAGCCCTTCGGCAGCGGGGGGATTATCCTACGAGCAGTACTTC.

The chain recombines TRBV6-1 with TRBJ1-4, with no clear D. The CDR3 contains 15 residues. V gave up 2 bases and J gave up 9 bases, with 16 bases separating them. Germline CDR1 MNHNS, CDR2 SASEGT. CDR3 nucleotides: TGTGCCAGCAGTGAATATGGCAGGTTATCGCAAAAACTGTTTTTT. It specifies CASSEYGRLSQKLFF.

The chain carries TRBV23-1 and TRBJ2-5; 11 nucleotides match TRBD2. TRBV23-1 is an open reading frame, and its role is uncertain. The CDR3 has 17 amino acids. The V segment lost 1 base and the J segment 4 bases; nucleotides outside the gene matches: 8. The CDR3 region has the DNA TGCGCCAGCAGTCAATGGAGACTAGCGGGGACAGGAGAGACCCAGTACTTC. Its translation is CASSQWRLAGTGETQYF.

The chain joins TRBV15 to TRBJ2-7; D remains unclear. Germline CDR1 reads LNHNV; CDR2 reads YYDKDF (reference sequence). V was pared by 5 bases and J by 4 bases, with 9 bases between. This CDR3 has 12 residues. The CDR3 here is CATSQTTYEQYF. CDR3 coding DNA: TGTGCCACCAGCCAGACAACATACGAGCAGTACTTC.

The chain has TRBV19 and TRBJ1-4; unclear D gene. The CDR3 totals 14 residues. The germline gives CDR1 LNHDA, CDR2 SQIVND (reference sequence). Trimming removed 7 bases at V and 5 bases at J, with 14 bases between. The CDR3 nucleotides are TGTGCCAGTAATTTGGGCCGAGAAAATGAAAAACTGTTTTTT. Amino acids: CASNLGRENEKLFF.

The V and J genes are TRBV5-1 and TRBJ2-7; 9 bases align to TRBD1. CDR1 is SGHRS, CDR2 YFSETQ, per germline. The CDR3 is 15 residues long. J gave up 2 bases and V 2 bases, and 5 bases lay outside the gene matches. This chain's CDR3 is CASSFQTGGAYEQYF. CDR3 sequence (DNA): TGCGCCAGCAGCTTCCAAACAGGGGGCGCCTACGAGCAGTACTTC.